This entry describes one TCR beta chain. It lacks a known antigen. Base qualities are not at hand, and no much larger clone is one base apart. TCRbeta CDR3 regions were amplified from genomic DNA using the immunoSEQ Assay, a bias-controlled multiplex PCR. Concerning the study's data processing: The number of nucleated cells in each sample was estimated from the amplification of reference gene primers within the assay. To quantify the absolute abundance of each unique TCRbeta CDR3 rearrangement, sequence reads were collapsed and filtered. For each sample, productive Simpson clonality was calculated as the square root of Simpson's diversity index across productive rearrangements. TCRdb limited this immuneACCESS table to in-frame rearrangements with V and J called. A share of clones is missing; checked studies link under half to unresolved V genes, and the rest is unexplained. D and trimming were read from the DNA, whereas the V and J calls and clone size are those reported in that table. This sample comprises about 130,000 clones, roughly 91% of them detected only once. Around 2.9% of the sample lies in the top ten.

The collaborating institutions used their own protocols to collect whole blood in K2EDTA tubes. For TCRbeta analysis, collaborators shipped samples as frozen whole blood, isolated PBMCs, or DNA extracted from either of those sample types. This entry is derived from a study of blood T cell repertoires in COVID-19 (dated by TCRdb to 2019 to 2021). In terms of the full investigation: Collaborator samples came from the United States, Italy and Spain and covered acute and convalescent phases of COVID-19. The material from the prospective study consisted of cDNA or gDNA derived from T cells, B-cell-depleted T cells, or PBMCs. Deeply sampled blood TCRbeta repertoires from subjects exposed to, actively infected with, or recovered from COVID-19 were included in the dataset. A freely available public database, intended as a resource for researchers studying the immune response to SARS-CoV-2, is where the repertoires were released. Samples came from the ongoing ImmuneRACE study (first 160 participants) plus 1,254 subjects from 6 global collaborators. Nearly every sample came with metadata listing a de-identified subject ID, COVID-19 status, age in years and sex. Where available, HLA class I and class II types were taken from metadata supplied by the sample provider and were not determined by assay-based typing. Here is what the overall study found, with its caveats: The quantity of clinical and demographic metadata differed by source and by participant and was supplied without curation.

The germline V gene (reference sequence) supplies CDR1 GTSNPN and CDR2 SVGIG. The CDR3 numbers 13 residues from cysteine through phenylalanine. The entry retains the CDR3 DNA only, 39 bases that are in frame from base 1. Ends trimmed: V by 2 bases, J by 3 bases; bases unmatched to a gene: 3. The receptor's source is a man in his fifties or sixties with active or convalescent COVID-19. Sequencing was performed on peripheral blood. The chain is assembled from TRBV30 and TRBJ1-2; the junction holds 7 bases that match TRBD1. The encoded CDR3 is CAWSNTGDYGYTF. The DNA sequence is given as TGTGCCTGGAGTAATACAGGGGACTATGGCTACACCTTC.